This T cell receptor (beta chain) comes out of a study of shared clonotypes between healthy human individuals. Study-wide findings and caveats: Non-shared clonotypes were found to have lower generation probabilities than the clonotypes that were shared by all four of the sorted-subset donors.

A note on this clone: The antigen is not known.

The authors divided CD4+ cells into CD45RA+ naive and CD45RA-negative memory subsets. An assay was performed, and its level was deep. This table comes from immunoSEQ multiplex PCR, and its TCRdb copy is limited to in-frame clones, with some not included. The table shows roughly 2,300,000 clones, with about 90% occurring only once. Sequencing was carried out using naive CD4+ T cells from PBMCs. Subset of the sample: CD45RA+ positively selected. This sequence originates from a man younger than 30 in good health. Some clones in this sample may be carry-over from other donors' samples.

The CDR3 here is CASSLGRGDEQYF. The CDR3 DNA reads TGTGCCAGCAGCTTGGGGCGAGGGGACGAGCAGTACTTC. This chain links TRBV5-6 with TRBJ2-7; the D call may be TRBD1 or TRBD2 (5 bases each). The germline V gene encodes CDR1 SGHDT and CDR2 YYEEEE. The CDR3 extends over 13 amino acids. V lost 0 bases and J lost 5, with 9 bases in between.